This T cell receptor (beta chain) was captured in a study of blood T cells in healthy people across ages (dated by TCRdb to about 2015). For the study in its entirety: Template switching captured roughly one uniquely barcoded TCR beta cDNA molecule per two T cells in model experiments. To track age-related changes in TCR beta repertoire diversity, the study relied on deep sequencing normalized with unique cDNA molecular identifiers. The donors were divided into four age groups: young (average around 16 years), middle-aged (roughly 42), aged (about 60) and long-lived (roughly 86). To avoid experimental bias, donors of different ages were distributed randomly across sequencing lanes. Using the same blood draw, the study looked at two additional independent replicas of 1 million unique cDNA reads for two donors, one aged 18 to 30 and the other aged 80 or older.

Beyond this particular receptor, the publication reports: Compared with the aged group, the long-lived group had more naive CD4+ T cells, fewer expanded clones and increased TCR diversity, suggesting age selection. As age increased, observed TCR beta diversity per million T cells dropped in a roughly linear way, and a significant reduction was already evident by age about 36. Estimates of total diversity based on one million sequenced T cells were considered lower bounds and underestimates. Conclusive comparison of naive and antigen-experienced compartments was prevented by the profiling of bulk unsorted PBMCs. The CMV infection status of donors was not known, potentially confounding age-related changes in expanded clonotypes. Observed TCR beta diversity correlated strongly with the percentage of naive T cells measured by flow cytometry.

Donors were a few dozen systemically healthy Caucasian individuals from Russia aged about 6 to 100 years. Around 10 milliliters of peripheral blood were drawn from each donor into EDTA-treated Vacutainer tubes. Ficoll-Paque density-gradient centrifugation was used to isolate PBMCs, with at least 6 million obtained per sample. Total RNA, at least 6 micrograms per sample, was extracted from PBMCs with Trizol reagent. The percentages of naive CD45RAhigh/CD27high T cells were determined by flow cytometry on a PBMC aliquot from every donor. Libraries were built with 5' RACE. A second roughly 7 to 12 cycle PCR used a sample-barcoded 5' primer and a J-beta primer mix. A unique molecular identifier was introduced onto each TCR beta cDNA molecule by a template-switch 5' adaptor carrying 12 random nucleotides. Each sample yielded at least 3 million CDR3-containing paired-end reads. All of the RNA was converted into first-strand cDNA using the Mint cDNA synthesis kit, with a TRBC-specific oligonucleotide serving as the primer. All cDNA was treated with uracil-DNA glycosylase and then went through a first 18-cycle PCR with the universal primers M1SS and BC2_uni_R. In the original analysis: For normalization, 1 million high-quality reads, each with a distinct molecular identifier, were randomly selected from each sample. Instead of being binned into consensus sequences, reads with shared molecular identifiers were discarded. CDR3 identification, clonotype clustering and error correction used MiTCR with a Q25 quality threshold and the strictest error-elimination algorithm. A nonparametric unseen species model with Euler transformation was used to estimate lower-bound total TCR beta diversity. TCRdb cleaned the public reads at Q25 with fastp, built clones with MiXCR and kept in-frame beta chains. One record per CDR3 amino acid sequence lists the most common genes and DNA. The V and J calls were not made by the authors but by TCRdb's processing. In this sample the table shows some 1.8 million distinct CDR3 sequences, about 39% of which occur a single time. Roughly 23% of the sample lies in the top ten.

Worth noting for this clonotype: Its recognized antigen is unknown. There are no base qualities to consult, and no much larger clone falls within one base.

For this chain, trimming is 1 base at the V end and 8 bases at the J end, and the number of junction bases without a gene match is 7. Counted from cysteine to phenylalanine, this CDR3 has 16 amino acids. The CDR3 DNA has 48 bases and is translated from base 1. CDR1 and CDR2, looked up from the germline V gene, are SGHTA and FQGNSA. The sequence came from a human donor in good health. Sequenced input: blood. Recombination connected TRBV7-2 to TRBJ2-1, with 11 bases aligning to TRBD1. The CDR3 in this case is CASSLVGGTGGHEQFF. The DNA sequence is TGTGCCAGCAGCTTAGTTGGTGGGACAGGGGGACATGAGCAGTTCTTC.